This T cell receptor (beta chain) derives from a study of cytomegalovirus exposure and HLA in healthy donors. Vbeta (60) and Jbeta (13) primers were used in the PCR. Data came from immunoSEQ multiplex PCR; TCRdb stores just in-frame clones and leaves some out. Altogether some 150,000 clones are present, approximately 88% being singletons, with the ten largest covering over 0.8%. Trimming pared 1 base from V and 3 bases from J, leaving 9 bases between. The germline V gene has CDR1 KGHSH and CDR2 LQKENI. The CDR3 contains 14 residues. Sample: PBMCs. The sequence was collected from a young woman in good health and CMV-seronegative. The rearrangement joins TRBV18 to TRBJ2-5; D unresolved. The CDR3 region is CASSPLQQEETQYF. Here the CDR3 DNA reads TGTGCCAGCTCACCACTTCAACAAGAAGAGACCCAGTACTTC.